The rows below give T cell receptor beta chains drawn from one sample of a study of OX40 agonist ivuxolimab in advanced cancers. Libraries were prepared by immunoSEQ multiplex PCR; TCRdb keeps only in-frame clonotypes and omits some of them. This table holds tens of thousands of clones, roughly 84% found once. Specimen: CD4+ or CD8+ T cells sorted from blood, collected in a trial of the OX40 agonist ivuxolimab. The receptors stem from an adult with an advanced solid tumor such as melanoma, head and neck, liver or kidney cancer. Each CDR3 is given with its conserved first and last residue. A D gene is named only where the DNA matches it firmly. Where a row states a size, it is once, few, many or the class of an expanded clone; other rows omit it.

CDR3aa	CDR3nt	j_gene	d_gene	abundance	v_gene
CASSPSGEQYF	TGCGCCAGCAGCCCCTCCGGGGAGCAGTACTTC	TRBJ2-7	NA	NA	TRBV10-2
CATQGGSRTNEKLFF	TGTGCCACGCAGGGAGGGTCGCGGACTAATGAAAAACTGTTTTTT	TRBJ1-4	NA	NA	TRBV10-3
CASSEVVERGKETQYF	TGTGCCAGCAGTGAAGTGGTTGAGCGGGGGAAAGAGACCCAGTACTTC	TRBJ2-5	TRBD2	once	TRBV6-1
CASRPSTSGRSSYNEQFF	TGTGCCAGCAGACCATCGACTAGCGGGAGGAGCTCCTACAATGAGCAGTTCTTC	TRBJ2-1	TRBD2	NA	TRBV5-6
CASSLVGQGISETQYF	TGTGCCAGCAGCTTAGTCGGACAGGGAATTTCAGAGACCCAGTACTTC	TRBJ2-5	TRBD1	NA	TRBV13
CASSLALLAGGPNTGELFF	TGTGCCAGCAGCTTAGCGCTGCTAGCGGGGGGCCCGAACACCGGGGAGCTGTTTTTT	TRBJ2-2	TRBD2	NA	TRBV7-2
CASESGGAGDTQYF	TGTGCCAGCGAGTCCGGGGGGGCCGGAGATACGCAGTATTTT	TRBJ2-3	TRBD2	NA	TRBV7-2
CASSHFNQPQHF	TGTGCCAGCAGCCATTTCAATCAGCCCCAGCATTTT	TRBJ1-5	NA	medium-sized	TRBV5-8
CASSRGGKTEAFF	TGTGCCAGCTCCCGCGGGGGTAAAACTGAAGCTTTCTTT	TRBJ1-1	NA	medium-sized	TRBV18
CAISESVGTQPQHF	TGTGCCATCAGTGAGTCGGTAGGGACTCAGCCCCAGCATTTT	TRBJ1-5	NA	NA	TRBV10-3
CASSSGTGFSPLHF	TGTGCCAGCAGTTCCGGGACAGGGTTTTCACCCCTCCACTTT	TRBJ1-6	TRBD1	few	TRBV28
CASSTAVVREHQETQYF	TGTGCCAGCAGCACCGCGGTAGTGCGGGAACACCAAGAGACCCAGTACTTC	TRBJ2-5	NA	NA	TRBV21-1
CASSLAGQGRSPLHF	TGCGCCAGCAGCTTGGCCGGACAGGGAAGGTCACCCCTCCACTTT	TRBJ1-6	TRBD1	NA	TRBV5-1
CASSSVERGTQETQYF	TGTGCCAGCAGCTCAGTGGAGCGGGGGACCCAAGAGACCCAGTACTTC	TRBJ2-5	TRBD2	NA	TRBV7-8
CASSRQGSEAFF	TGTGCCAGCAGTCGACAGGGGTCTGAAGCTTTCTTT	TRBJ1-1	TRBD1	NA	TRBV6-5
CASSLGSNEKLFF	TGTGCCAGCAGCCTCGGGAGTAATGAAAAACTGTTTTTT	TRBJ1-4	NA	NA	TRBV6-1
CASADRANTEAFF	TGTGCCAGTGCGGACAGGGCGAACACTGAAGCTTTCTTT	TRBJ1-1	TRBD1	NA	TRBV19
CASSLVARGTDGYTF	TGTGCCAGCAGCTTAGTTGCCAGGGGGACGGATGGCTACACCTTC	TRBJ1-2	TRBD1	once	TRBV7-2
CASARLDTYEQYF	TGTGCCAGCGCCAGGCTAGACACCTACGAGCAGTACTTC	TRBJ2-7	NA	once	TRBV6-6
CASSLGGATNEKLFF	TGCGCCAGCAGCTTGGGTGGGGCAACTAATGAAAAACTGTTTTTT	TRBJ1-4	NA	NA	TRBV5-1
CASSWDRVENSPLHF	TGTGCCAGCAGCTGGGACAGGGTGGAGAATTCACCCCTCCACTTT	TRBJ1-6	TRBD1	NA	TRBV5-3
CASSQEGTASYEQYF	TGCGCCAGCAGCCAAGAAGGGACAGCGTCCTACGAGCAGTACTTC	TRBJ2-7	TRBD1	NA	TRBV4-1
CASSSLGAGVDNEQFF	TGCGCCAGCAGCTCCCTCGGAGCGGGAGTCGACAATGAGCAGTTCTTC	TRBJ2-1	TRBD2	NA	TRBV5-1
CASTGVGEAFF	TGTGCCAGCACGGGGGTTGGTGAAGCTTTCTTT	TRBJ1-1	NA	NA	TRBV6-5
CASSPATVGANTGELFF	TGTGCCAGCAGCCCGGCAACGGTGGGGGCGAACACCGGGGAGCTGTTTTTT	TRBJ2-2	NA	NA	TRBV7-2
CAWSVGTGNQPQHF	TGTGCCTGGAGTGTAGGGACAGGGAATCAGCCCCAGCATTTT	TRBJ1-5	TRBD1	medium-sized	TRBV30
CASSPGRGGSEEQYF	TGTGCCAGCAGCCCCGGTAGAGGCGGGAGCGAGGAGCAGTACTTC	TRBJ2-7	TRBD2	NA	TRBV5-4
CASSSPGTRETQYF	TGTGCCAGCAGCTCACCGGGCACCCGGGAGACCCAGTACTTC	TRBJ2-5	NA	NA	TRBV11-2
CASSDGDQETQYF	TGTGCCAGCAGCGACGGGGATCAAGAGACCCAGTACTTC	TRBJ2-5	NA	few	TRBV11-2
CASSLAREREEFF	TGTGCCAGCAGCTTAGCGCGGGAGCGAGAGGAGTTCTTC	TRBJ2-1	TRBD2	NA	TRBV7-2